Below, 9 T cell receptor beta chains from the same sample are listed, as sequenced in a study of identical twins. Each CDR3 protein is one row after TCRdb ran MiXCR on the 5' RACE reads. The sample carries some 1,700,000 distinct CDR3 sequences, 32% recorded once. Sequenced: cord blood. The receptors come from a newborn girl in good health.

The chain employs TRBV5-1 and TRBJ2-3; D unclear. The ends were cut back, 0 bases at V and 1 base at J, with 9 bases in the middle. This CDR3 contains 15 residues. The V gene's germline CDR1 is SGHRS and CDR2 YFSETQ. This CDR3 reads CASSLDPFGTDTQYF. CDR3 DNA sequence: TGCGCCAGCAGCTTGGATCCGTTCGGCACAGATACGCAGTATTTT.

This clonotype was recorded a few times. V and J are TRBV6-6 and TRBJ2-3; D is undetermined. The V end was cut by 6 bases, the J end by 1 base, with 14 bases between. Per germline, CDR1 MNHNY and CDR2 SVGAGI (reference sequence). The CDR3 runs 15 residues. CDR3 sequence (DNA): TGTGCCAGCAGCCAGACTGGCCCTGGCACAGATACGCAGTATTTT. This codes for CASSQTGPGTDTQYF.

This clonotype has just a few counts. The chain links TRBV6-4 to TRBJ2-7, with 9 bases aligning to TRBD1. With 2 bases clipped from V and 3 bases from J, the junction kept 2 bases outside the gene matches. This CDR3 region has 14 residues. Germline lookup yields CDR1 MRHNA and CDR2 SNTAGT. CDR3 region: CASSDGTGFYEQYF. DNA for the CDR3: TGTGCCAGCAGTGACGGGACAGGGTTCTACGAGCAGTACTTC.

This clonotype has at least ten counts. The chain links TRBV27 to TRBJ2-7, with D perhaps matching TRBD2 (5 bases). V gave up 3 bases and J gave up 3 bases, with 12 bases separating them. The CDR3 has 14 amino acids. Germline V CDR1 and CDR2: MNHEY, SMNVEV (reference sequence). CDR3 nucleotides: TGTGCCAGCAGTTTGGACTTAAGAGGCTACGAGCAGTACTTC. Translating gives CASSLDLRGYEQYF.

V usage is TRBV4-2 and J usage is TRBJ2-3; the match to TRBD2 covers 10 bases. Trimming at V came to 6 bases and at J to 1 base, leaving 7 bases not matched to a gene. CDR3 length: 16 residues. Germline V gene sequence: CDR1 LGHNA, CDR2 YNFKEQ. CDR3 loop: CASRLTGTSGTDTQYF. The CDR3 nucleotides read TGTGCCAGCAGGTTAACCGGGACTAGCGGCACAGATACGCAGTATTTT.

The chain carries TRBV29-1 and TRBJ2-7, with D perhaps matching TRBD1 (5 bases). Trimming took off 1 base at V and 3 bases at J, with 22 bases between the two ends. CDR1 is SQVTM and CDR2 is ANQGSEA in the germline V gene. The CDR3 runs to 17 residues. The CDR3 coding sequence is TGCAGCGTTGAAGCCCCCCCAGGGCATGGATTTATCTACGAGCAGTACTTC. It codes for CSVEAPPGHGFIYEQYF.

There are a few counts of this clonotype. This chain joins TRBV2 and TRBJ1-2; TRBD1 might be the D (6 bases). CDR3 length equals 15 residues. CDR1 SNHLY and CDR2 FYNNEI come from the germline V gene. V was cut by 6 bases and J by 4 bases, with 18 bases left in between. CDR3 coding DNA: TGTGCCAGCAGGATACTAACAGGGAAGGGCTATGGCTACACCTTC. It specifies CASRILTGKGYGYTF.

This clonotype was counted ten times or more. This sequence joins TRBV10-3 and TRBJ2-3; TRBD2 matches at 9 bases. V lost 0 bases, J lost 3 bases, and 4 bases stayed unmatched. This CDR3 region has 16 residues. Germline CDR1 is ENHRY and CDR2 is SYGVKD. CDR3 in DNA: TGTGCCATCAGTGAGTCGAATGGACTAGCGACAGATACGCAGTATTTT. This translates into CAISESNGLATDTQYF.

The genes are TRBV28 and TRBJ2-7, with TRBD1 identical over 10 bases. Trimming cost V 6 bases and J 2 bases; bases outside gene matches: 10. The CDR3 runs 16 residues. Germline V gene sequence: CDR1 MDHEN, CDR2 SYDVKM. The CDR3 loop reads CASSPIPGTGAYEQYF. CDR3 bases: TGTGCCAGCAGCCCAATACCCGGGACAGGGGCCTACGAGCAGTACTTC.